Below, 8 T cell receptor beta chains from the same sample are listed, as sequenced in a study of siplizumab effects on memory and regulatory T cells. The repertoire was sequenced with immunoSEQ multiplex PCR; TCRdb's copy has only in-frame clones and lacks some. The table lists tens of thousands of clones, around 97% of them singletons. The material sequenced was naive CD8+ T cells sorted from blood. The receptors were sampled from a human donor in good health.

This chain's CDR3 is CASSLVGAESSYEQYF. The DNA of the CDR3 is TGTGCCAGCAGCTTAGTAGGAGCGGAAAGCTCCTACGAGCAGTACTTC. This chain joins TRBV7-9 and TRBJ2-7, with D possibly being TRBD2 (5 bases). There are 16 residues in the CDR3. Between the trimmed V and J ends, which lost 1 base and 0 bases, there was a span of 13 bases. CDR1 is SEHNR, CDR2 FQNEAQ, per germline (reference sequence).

This rearrangement joins TRBV6-1 to TRBJ2-7, with D hard to call. Trimming left V 8 bases short and J 7 bases short, with 18 bases between. The germline V gene encodes CDR1 MNHNS and CDR2 SASEGT. This CDR3 comprises 13 residues. Here the CDR3 DNA reads TGTGCCAGCCTAGACTCCCTCGGTTGGGAGCAGTACTTC. Translation gives CASLDSLGWEQYF.

V gene TRBV6-5 combines with J gene TRBJ2-3, with TRBD2 matching 10 bases. This CDR3 is built from 15 residues. Germline V gene lookup returns CDR1 MNHEY and CDR2 SVGAGI. J gave up 5 bases and V 5 bases, and 7 bases lay outside the gene matches. The CDR3 region is CASSKLAGIGDTQYF. The CDR3, as DNA: TGTGCCAGCAGTAAACTAGCGGGAATCGGAGATACGCAGTATTTT.

The rearrangement uses TRBV7-9 and TRBJ2-1, with no clear D. V lost 0 bases to trimming and J lost 0 bases, with 15 bases between them. Germline assignment: CDR1 SEHNR and CDR2 FQNEAQ (reference sequence). This CDR3 is 18 amino acids long. The CDR3 region is CASSLAPVSSGSYNEQFF. As DNA, the CDR3 is TGTGCCAGCAGCTTAGCTCCAGTAAGTTCGGGCTCCTACAATGAGCAGTTCTTC.

The chain employs TRBV4-1 and TRBJ2-3; D assignment may be TRBD1 or TRBD2 (6 bases each). The V end lost 0 bases, the J end lost 1 base, and 14 bases lay between the germline ends. CDR1 is MGHRA and CDR2 is YSYEKL in the germline V gene. The CDR3 spans 17 residues. DNA of the CDR3: TGCGCCAGCAGCCAAGATAACTTGGGGGGCCGCACAGATACGCAGTATTTT. Its translation is CASSQDNLGGRTDTQYF.

This clone came up once. This chain connects TRBV14 to TRBJ1-1, with D unresolved. CDR1 SGHDN and CDR2 FVKESK come from the germline V gene. The CDR3 has 14 amino acids. The ends were cut back, 1 base at V and 1 base at J, with 7 bases in the middle. The CDR3 nucleotides are TGTGCCAGCAGCCAAGTACCCAAGAACACTGAAGCTTTCTTT. This encodes CASSQVPKNTEAFF.

The J gene is TRBJ1-2, the V gene TRBV11-2; D unclear. Germline CDR1 reads SGHAT; CDR2 reads FQNNGV. The CDR3 extends over 17 amino acids. Deletions cut 0 bases from V and 4 bases from J, with 18 bases between. CDR3 loop: CASSLDKAELHLYGYTF. CDR3 in DNA: TGTGCCAGCAGCTTAGATAAGGCAGAATTACACCTCTATGGCTACACCTTC.

The rearrangement joins TRBV28 to TRBJ1-3; D unresolved. The CDR3 has 16 amino acids. CDR1 MDHEN and CDR2 SYDVKM come from the germline V gene. The V end was cut by 5 bases, the J end by 5 bases, with 19 bases between. In DNA form, the CDR3 reads TGTGCCAGCAGTCCACCTAACGGGGAAACCCGAAACACCATATATTTT. Protein: CASSPPNGETRNTIYF.